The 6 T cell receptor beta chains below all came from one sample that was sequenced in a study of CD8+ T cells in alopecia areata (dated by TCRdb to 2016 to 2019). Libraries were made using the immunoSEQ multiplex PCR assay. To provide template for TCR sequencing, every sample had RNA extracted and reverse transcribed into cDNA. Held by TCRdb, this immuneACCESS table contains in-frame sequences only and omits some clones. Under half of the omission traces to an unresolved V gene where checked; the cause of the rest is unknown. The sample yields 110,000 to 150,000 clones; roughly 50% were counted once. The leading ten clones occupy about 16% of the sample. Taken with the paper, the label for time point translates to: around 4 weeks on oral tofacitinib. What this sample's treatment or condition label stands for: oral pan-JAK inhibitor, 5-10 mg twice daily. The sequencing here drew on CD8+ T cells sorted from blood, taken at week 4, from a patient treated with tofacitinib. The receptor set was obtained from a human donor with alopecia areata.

The CDR3 sequence is CASSLLSNSPLHF. In DNA form, the CDR3 reads TGTGCCAGCAGCCTGCTCTCTAATTCACCCCTCCACTTT. The chain has TRBV7-3 and TRBJ1-6; the D is unclear. V shed 5 bases and J shed 6 bases, with 8 bases lying between them. Germline assignment: CDR1 SGHTA and CDR2 FQGTGA. The CDR3 length is 13 residues.

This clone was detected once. In DNA, the CDR3 is TGTGCCGCCGACAGCCTTAGCTCCTACGAGCAGTACTTC. Its protein is CAADSLSSYEQYF. The chain employs TRBV6-1 and TRBJ2-7; maybe TRBD1 (5 bases). The germline V gene encodes CDR1 MNHNS and CDR2 SASEGT. This CDR3 has 13 residues. The V and J ends lost 11 bases and 0 bases respectively, with 14 bases between them.

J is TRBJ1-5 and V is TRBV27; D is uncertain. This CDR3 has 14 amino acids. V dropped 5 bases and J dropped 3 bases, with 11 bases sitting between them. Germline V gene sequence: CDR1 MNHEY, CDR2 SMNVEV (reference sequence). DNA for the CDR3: TGTGCCAGCAGTCCTCGGATGGTCAATCAGCCCCAGCATTTT. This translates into CASSPRMVNQPQHF.

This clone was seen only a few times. For the CDR3, the DNA is TGTGCCAGCAGTCCATTATCTGGGGCCAACGTCCTGACTTTC. Translation: CASSPLSGANVLTF. The chain recombines TRBV27 with TRBJ2-6, with D unresolved. Looked up from germline, CDR1 is MNHEY and CDR2 is SMNVEV (reference sequence). CDR3 length equals 14 residues. With 5 bases removed from V and 1 base from J, the gap between germline ends came to 6 bases.

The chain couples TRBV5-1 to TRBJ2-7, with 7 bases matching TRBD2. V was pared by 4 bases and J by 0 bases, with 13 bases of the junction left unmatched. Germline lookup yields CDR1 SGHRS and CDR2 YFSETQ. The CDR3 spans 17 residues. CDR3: CASSPQPGPGGSYEQYF. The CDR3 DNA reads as TGCGCCAGCAGCCCTCAACCGGGGCCGGGAGGCTCCTACGAGCAGTACTTC.

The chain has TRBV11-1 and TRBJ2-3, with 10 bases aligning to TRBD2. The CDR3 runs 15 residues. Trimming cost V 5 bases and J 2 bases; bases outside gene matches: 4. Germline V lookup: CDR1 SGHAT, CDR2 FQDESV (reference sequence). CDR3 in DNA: TGTGCCAGCAGCCTGAGCGGGGGGGACACAGATACGCAGTATTTT. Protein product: CASSLSGGDTDTQYF.